Following are 5 T cell receptor beta chains from one sample sequenced in a study of neurological immune-mediated disorders. TCRdb re-derived calls from the 5' RACE reads in MiXCR, one entry per CDR3 protein. The sample includes some 25,000 distinct CDR3 sequences, under 8.5% of them seen just once. Sequenced input: PBMCs. These receptors came from a woman aged 40 to 50 in good health.

At least ten counts were recorded for this clonotype. V and J are TRBV7-3 and TRBJ2-3; 13 nucleotides agree with TRBD2. V lost 6 bases and J lost 2; bases outside the gene matches: 5. CDR1 and CDR2 (germline): SGHTA, FQGTGA. CDR3 size: 16 residues. The CDR3 bases are TGTGCCAGCAGTCCGGGACTAGCGGGGCCCACAGATACGCAGTATTTT. It encodes CASSPGLAGPTDTQYF.

This clonotype was recorded at least ten times. The chain uses TRBV14 and TRBJ2-5, with 11 bases that match TRBD2. The CDR3 has 19 amino acids. Unmatched junction bases numbered 10, after V lost 0 bases and J lost 1 base. Per the germline V gene, CDR1 is SGHDN and CDR2 is FVKESK. The CDR3 nucleotides read TGTGCCAGCAGCCAAGAAGGACGAGGACTAGCGGGTTTCCAAGAGACCCAGTACTTC. This encodes CASSQEGRGLAGFQETQYF.

Many counts were recorded for this clonotype. The chain couples TRBV7-3 to TRBJ2-3; D perhaps matches TRBD2 (6 bases). The CDR3 covers 15 residues. Trimming cost V 5 bases and J 2 bases, with 14 bases left between them. Germline loops: CDR1 SGHTA, CDR2 FQGTGA. CDR3 DNA: TGTGCCAGCAGCCCAAGGGCGGGGCCCACAGATACGCAGTATTTT. This translates into CASSPRAGPTDTQYF.

This clonotype was seen many times. V usage is TRBV7-9 and J usage is TRBJ2-5; 10 bases map to TRBD1. The V gene's germline CDR1 is SEHNR and CDR2 FQNEAQ (reference sequence). Losses at the gene ends were 4 bases for V and 3 bases for J; bases not matched to a gene: 5. CDR3 length: 15 amino acids. The DNA for the CDR3 is TGTGCCAGCAGCTCCCCCGGGACAGGGGAAGAGACCCAGTACTTC. Amino acids: CASSSPGTGEETQYF.

This clonotype came up many times. The gene calls are TRBV11-2 and TRBJ2-2; D is unresolved. Between the trimmed V and J ends, which lost 1 base and 4 bases, there was a span of 13 bases. Per germline, CDR1 SGHAT and CDR2 FQNNGV. The CDR3 consists of 16 residues. The CDR3 coding sequence is TGTGCCAGCAGCTTAGTGGGCTCGATGGGCACCGGGGAGCTGTTTTTT. Protein: CASSLVGSMGTGELFF.